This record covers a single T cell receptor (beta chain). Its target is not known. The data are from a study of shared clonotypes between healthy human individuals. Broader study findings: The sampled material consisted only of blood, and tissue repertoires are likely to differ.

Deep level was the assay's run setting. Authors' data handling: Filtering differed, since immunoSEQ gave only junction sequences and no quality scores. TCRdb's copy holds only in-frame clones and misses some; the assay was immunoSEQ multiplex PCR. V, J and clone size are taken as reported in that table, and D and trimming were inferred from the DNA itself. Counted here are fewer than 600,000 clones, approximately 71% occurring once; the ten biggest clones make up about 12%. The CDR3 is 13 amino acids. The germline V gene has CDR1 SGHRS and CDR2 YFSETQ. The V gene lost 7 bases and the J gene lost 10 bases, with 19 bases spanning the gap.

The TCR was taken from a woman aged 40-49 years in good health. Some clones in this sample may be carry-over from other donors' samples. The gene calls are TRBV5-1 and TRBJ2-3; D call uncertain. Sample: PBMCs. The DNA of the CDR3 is TGCGCCAGCGGCCCAAGCAGCCCCGATGCGCAGTATTTT. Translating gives CASGPSSPDAQYF.